These T cell receptor beta chains were read from a single sample in a study of T-cell reconstitution after alpha-beta-depleted transplantation in children. TCRdb processed the PCR reads anew with MiXCR; each CDR3 protein has one entry. The table has around 400,000 distinct CDR3 sequences, approximately 10% seen once. The specimen comprised PBMCs from the stem cell graft donor, sampled from the stem cell graft. These receptors were collected from a human donor who donated a stem cell graft to a child with acute myeloid leukemia. Each CDR3 is given with its conserved first and last residue. Each record gives: V gene, J gene, CDR3 protein.

V: TRBV5-1; J: TRBJ2-5; CDR3: CASSFLGHQETQYF
V: TRBV20-1; J: TRBJ2-7; CDR3: CSVRTESPYEQYF
V: TRBV10-3; J: TRBJ2-4; CDR3: CAISPTGDKNIQYF
V: TRBV5-1; J: TRBJ2-5; CDR3: CASSLVGEGETQYF
V: TRBV12-3/TRBV12-4; J: TRBJ1-2; CDR3: CASSSLLGVWGYTF
V: TRBV6-1; J: TRBJ2-3; CDR3: CASRGAGGTDTQYF
V: TRBV27; J: TRBJ1-4; CDR3: CASSTHLKPEKLFF
V: TRBV29-1; J: TRBJ1-1; CDR3: CSVEYNSRQGTEAFF
V: TRBV20-1; J: TRBJ2-7; CDR3: CSALNPGGTYEQYF
V: TRBV9; J: TRBJ1-1; CDR3: CASRRGTEAFF
V: TRBV19; J: TRBJ2-1; CDR3: CASSIGPLSSYNEQFF
V: TRBV6-5; J: TRBJ2-5; CDR3: CASSSGLAGGRGETQYF
V: TRBV7-2; J: TRBJ2-5; CDR3: CASSPQQRETQYF
V: TRBV5-1; J: TRBJ1-1; CDR3: CASSKDGTVNQEAFF
V: TRBV29-1; J: TRBJ2-1; CDR3: CSVVTMYEQFF
V: TRBV5-6; J: TRBJ2-4; CDR3: CASSLRNLAKNIQYF
V: TRBV5-1; J: TRBJ2-1; CDR3: CASSLEGLASEQFF
V: TRBV5-1; J: TRBJ1-5; CDR3: CASSLGDRGGNQPQHF
V: TRBV5-5; J: TRBJ2-3; CDR3: CASSSRGTDTDTQYF
V: TRBV7-9; J: TRBJ1-5; CDR3: CASSLSSTNQPQHF